The TCR beta chain under discussion was sequenced for a study of blood T cell repertoires in COVID-19. Study-wide background: Acute-phase and convalescent COVID-19 samples originated in the United States, Italy and Spain.

Some clones are missing from TCRdb's copy, which holds only in-frame ones; the method was immunoSEQ multiplex PCR. The sample has around 450,000 clones; roughly 91% are singletons. Germline V gene data show CDR1 as SGHAT and CDR2 as FQNNGV. CDR3 length equals 14 residues. V was cut by 1 base and J by 3 bases, with 7 bases left in between. Sequenced material: PBMCs or T cells enriched from blood (not recorded which). The clonotype comes from a man aged 18 to 30 who had recovered from COVID-19. This chain links TRBV11-2 with TRBJ1-5; TRBD1 is a possible D gene (6 bases). The CDR3 region is CASSLAGVNQPQHF. The CDR3 bases are TGTGCCAGCAGCTTAGCAGGGGTCAATCAGCCCCAGCATTTT. The whole variable domain, filled in from reference TRBV11-2 and TRBJ1-5, reads EAGVAQSPRYKIIEKRQSVAFWCNPISGHATLYWYQQILGQGPKLLIQFQNNGVVDDSQLPKDRFSAERLKGVDSTLKIQPAKLEDSAVYLCASSLAGVNQPQHFGDGTRLSIL.